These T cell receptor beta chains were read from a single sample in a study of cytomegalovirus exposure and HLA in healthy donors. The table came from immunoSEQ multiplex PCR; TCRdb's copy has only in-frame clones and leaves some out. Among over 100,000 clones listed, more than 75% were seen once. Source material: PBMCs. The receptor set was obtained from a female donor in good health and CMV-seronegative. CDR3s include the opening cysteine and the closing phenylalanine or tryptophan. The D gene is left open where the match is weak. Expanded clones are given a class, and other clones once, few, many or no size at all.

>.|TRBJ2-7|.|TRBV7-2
TGTGCCAGCAGTCGAGAATACGAGCAGTACTTC
CASSREYEQYF
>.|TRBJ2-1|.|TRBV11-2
TGTGCCAGCAGCTTAACCGACGGGATTGAGCAGTTCTTC
CASSLTDGIEQFF
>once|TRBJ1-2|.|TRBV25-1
TGTGCCAGCAGCGTGGCCAGGGGAGGCTACACCTTC
CASSVARGGYTF
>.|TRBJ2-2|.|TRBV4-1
TGCGCCAGCAGCCAACTTAACGGACATGGGGCCGAAACCGGGGAGCTGTTTTTT
CASSQLNGHGAETGELFF
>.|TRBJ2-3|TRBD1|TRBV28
TGTGCCAGCAGTAGTCGACAGGGTTTGGGCACAGATACGCAGTATTTT
CASSSRQGLGTDTQYF
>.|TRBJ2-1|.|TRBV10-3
TGTGCCATCAGGGGGGGAGTGTCCTACAATGAGCAGTTCTTC
CAIRGGVSYNEQFF
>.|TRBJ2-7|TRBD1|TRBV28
TGTGCCAGCAGCCCCTGGGACAGTATCTCCTACGAGCAGTACTTC
CASSPWDSISYEQYF
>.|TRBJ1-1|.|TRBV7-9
TGTGCCAGCAGCTTGTCAGGGTGGGGTGACACTGAAGCTTTCTTT
CASSLSGWGDTEAFF
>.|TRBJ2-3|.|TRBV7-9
TGTGCCAGCAGCCGCGGGTATGGGAGCGGAACAGATACGCAGTATTTT
CASSRGYGSGTDTQYF
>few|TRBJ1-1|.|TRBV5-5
TGTGCCAGCAGTTTTTACCAGGGGAACACTGAAGCTTTCTTT
CASSFYQGNTEAFF
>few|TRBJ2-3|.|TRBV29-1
TGCAGCGTTGATTGGCAAAGCACAGATACGCAGTATTTT
CSVDWQSTDTQYF
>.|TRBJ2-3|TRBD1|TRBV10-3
TGTGCCATCAGTGAGGACAGGGGGCAAGATACGCAGTATTTT
CAISEDRGQDTQYF
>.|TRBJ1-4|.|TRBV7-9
TGTGCCAGCAGCCCGGGGGACGAAAAACTGTTTTTT
CASSPGDEKLFF
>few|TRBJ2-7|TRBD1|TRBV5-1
TGCGCCAGCAGCACGGGACAGAGATACGAGCAGTACTTC
CASSTGQRYEQYF
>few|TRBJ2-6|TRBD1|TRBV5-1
TGCGCCAGCAGCCTGCAGGGGGCATCCGGGGCCAACGTCCTGACTTTC
CASSLQGASGANVLTF
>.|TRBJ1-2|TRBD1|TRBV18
TGTGCCAGCTCACTTGGGCAGGGGGAGTATGGCTACACCTTC
CASSLGQGEYGYTF
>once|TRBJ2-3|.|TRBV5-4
TGTGCCAGCAGCTCGGCGACTAGTGTTGACACAGATACGCAGTATTTT
CASSSATSVDTDTQYF
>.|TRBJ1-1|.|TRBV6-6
TGTGCCAGCAGTCCCGACAGCTCGAACACTGAAGCTTTCTTT
CASSPDSSNTEAFF
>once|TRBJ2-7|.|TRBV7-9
TGTGCCAGCAGCTGGGCCCAGGAGGGAAGTAAGTACGAGCAGTACTTC
CASSWAQEGSKYEQYF
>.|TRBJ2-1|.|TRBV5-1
TGCGCCAGCAGCTTGGCCGGACAGTACTCCTACAATGAGCAGTTCTTC
CASSLAGQYSYNEQFF
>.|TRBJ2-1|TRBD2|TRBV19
TGTGCCAGTAGGGCTAGCGGACTATACAATGAGCAGTTCTTC
CASRASGLYNEQFF
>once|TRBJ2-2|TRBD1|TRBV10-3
TGTGCCATGGGTGACAGGGGGCTAAACACCGGGGAGCTGTTTTTT
CAMGDRGLNTGELFF
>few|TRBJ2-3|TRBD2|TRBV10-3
TGTGCCATCTCCACTAGCGGAGGGCGTGATACGCAGTATTTT
CAISTSGGRDTQYF
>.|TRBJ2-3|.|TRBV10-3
TGTGCCATCAGTGAGTCGATCGCAGGGTTGGCAGATACGCAGTATTTT
CAISESIAGLADTQYF
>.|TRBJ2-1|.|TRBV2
TGTGCCAGCAGCCAGGCGGGGAATGAGCAGTTCTTC
CASSQAGNEQFF
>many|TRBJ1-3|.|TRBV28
TGTGCCAGCAGTTTAAATCTGGCGAGGGGGTTCAGCGGAAACACCATATATTTT
CASSLNLARGFSGNTIYF
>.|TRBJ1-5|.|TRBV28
TGTGCCAGCAGTTTACTCCCAGACGGGAATCAGCCCCAGCATTTT
CASSLLPDGNQPQHF
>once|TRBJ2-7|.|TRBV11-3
TGTGCCAGCAGCTTAGAGGGCACGGTCGAGCAGTACTTC
CASSLEGTVEQYF
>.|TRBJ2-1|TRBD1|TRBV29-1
TGCAGCCTCTTGAAGGGCGCAGGGGGCTTTGGTAATGAGCAGTTCTTC
CSLLKGAGGFGNEQFF
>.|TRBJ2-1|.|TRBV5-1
TGCGCCAGCAGCTTAACTAGCACGAGCGATGAGCAGTTCTTC
CASSLTSTSDEQFF
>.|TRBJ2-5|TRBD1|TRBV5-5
TGTGCCAGCAGCTGGGACAGGGAGACCCAGTACTTC
CASSWDRETQYF
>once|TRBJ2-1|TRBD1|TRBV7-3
TGTGCCAGCAGCTTTGGGACAGGGGGGTATGAGCAGTTCTTC
CASSFGTGGYEQFF
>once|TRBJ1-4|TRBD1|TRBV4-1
TGCGCCAGCAGCCAAGCCGACAGGGAGGAAAAACTGTTTTTT
CASSQADREEKLFF
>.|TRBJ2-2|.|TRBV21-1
TGTGCCAGCAGCAGTACTAGCGGGGGCACCGGGGAGCTGTTTTTT
CASSSTSGGTGELFF
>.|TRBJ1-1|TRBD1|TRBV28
TGTGCCAGCAGACCCTCAGGGGGCGCGGGGTACACTGAAGCTTTCTTT
CASRPSGGAGYTEAFF
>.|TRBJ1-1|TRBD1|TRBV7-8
TGTGCCAGCAGCTTACCAAAGGGACAGGCGCCCGATGAAGCTTTCTTT
CASSLPKGQAPDEAFF
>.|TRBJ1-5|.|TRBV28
TGTGCCAGCACCCTCGGAGGGGGCAATCAGCCCCAGCATTTT
CASTLGGGNQPQHF
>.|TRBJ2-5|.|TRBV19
TGTGCCAGTAGTACCTGGGCCAGTCTTGGCGAGACCCAGTACTTC
CASSTWASLGETQYF
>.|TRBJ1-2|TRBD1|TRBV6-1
TGTGCCAGCAGTCCCCGTGGACAGGATAATGGCTACACCTTC
CASSPRGQDNGYTF
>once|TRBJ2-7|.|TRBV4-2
TGTGCCAGCAGCCAAGTAGCCCGGACAAGGTCCCCCGAGCAGTACTTC
CASSQVARTRSPEQYF
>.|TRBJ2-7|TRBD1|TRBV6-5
TGTGCCAGCAGTTACTCGAGTGGACAGGAGTCCTACGAGCAGTACTTC
CASSYSSGQESYEQYF
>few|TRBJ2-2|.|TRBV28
TGTGCCAGCAGTACCGGGAGTTTGGTCACCGGGGAGCTGTTTTTT
CASSTGSLVTGELFF
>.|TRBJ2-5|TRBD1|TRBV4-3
TGCGCCAGCAGCCAAGAAACAGGGGCCCCAGTGAAGCAGTACTTC
CASSQETGAPVKQYF
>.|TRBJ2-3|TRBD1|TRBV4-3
TGCGCCAGCAGCCATGAGACAGGGGAGCCCACAGGTACGCAGTATTTT
CASSHETGEPTGTQYF
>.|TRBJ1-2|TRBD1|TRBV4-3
TGCGCCAGCAGCCCCCGGGAGGGACAGGGGAACTATGGCTACACCTTC
CASSPREGQGNYGYTF
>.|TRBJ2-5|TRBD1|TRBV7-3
TGTGCCAGCAGCCGACGGGACAGGCAAGAGACCCAGTACTTC
CASSRRDRQETQYF
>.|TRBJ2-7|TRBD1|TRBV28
TGTGCCAGCAGTTTGCCGGACAGGGGTGGGTTGTACGAGCAGTACTTC
CASSLPDRGGLYEQYF
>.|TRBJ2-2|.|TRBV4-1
TGCGCCAGCAGCCAAGCCCGGACTAACCGAGCCGGGGAGCTGTTTTTT
CASSQARTNRAGELFF
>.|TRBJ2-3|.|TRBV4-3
TGCGCCAGCAGCCAGTCCCCACTAGCAGGGGGAGCAGATACGCAGTATTTT
CASSQSPLAGGADTQYF